This T cell receptor beta chain was documented in a study of blood T cell repertoires in COVID-19. Turning to the study itself: COVID-19 samples, acute and convalescent, were from the United States, Italy and Spain. PBMCs, B-cell-depleted T cells, or T cells provided the cDNA or gDNA that made up the material.

Trimming took off 6 bases at V and 0 bases at J, with 8 bases between the two ends. The CDR3 contains 13 residues. Germline V gene data show CDR1 as KGHDR and CDR2 as SFDVKD. Methods used by the authors: Cell counts per sample came from amplifying reference gene primers. This table comes from immunoSEQ multiplex PCR, and its TCRdb copy is limited to in-frame clones, with some not included. V, J and clone size reflect that table, while D and trimming were determined from the DNA. The sample includes around 140,000 clones, about four fifths seen only once; the top ten take more than 1.4%. The sequenced material came from peripheral blood. V and J are TRBV24-1 and TRBJ2-7; possibly TRBD1 for D (5 bases). This clonotype originated in a man aged 60-69 years with acute or convalescent COVID-19. CDR3 nucleotide sequence: TGTGCCACCAGTATGGGGCCCTCCTACGAGCAGTACTTC. Translated: CATSMGPSYEQYF.